Listed below are T cell receptor beta chains from one sample, sequenced in a study of graft-versus-host responses after intestinal transplantation. Profiling relied on immunoSEQ multiplex PCR, and the TCRdb table lists in-frame clones only, not all of them. The sample lists about 9,500 clones; 88% were seen once. The sample here was PBMCs, taken approximately 240 days after intestinal transplant. The source of these receptors is a human patient who received an intestinal transplant, so some T cells may come from the graft donor. CDR3s include the opening cysteine and the closing phenylalanine or tryptophan. D genes are given only for firm matches. Size tells how often a clone was seen (once, few, many) or the class of an expanded clone, and some rows leave it out.

size,D,length,J,V,DNA,CDR3
.,.,10,TRBJ2-7,TRBV19,TGCGCCCCCTCGATCCACGAGCAGTACTTC,CAPSIHEQYF
.,TRBD2,16,TRBJ2-7,TRBV9,TGTGCCAGCAGCGTAGGCCTCGGACTAGCGGCCTACGAGCAGTACTTC,CASSVGLGLAAYEQYF
.,.,15,TRBJ1-2,TRBV19,TGTGCCAGTGGGGGGACGGCAATCACTAACTATGGCTACACCTTC,CASGGTAITNYGYTF
.,.,16,TRBJ2-5,TRBV7-9,TGTGCCAGCAGCTTAGGGGGGGGCGGGCACCAAGAGACCCAGTACTTC,CASSLGGGGHQETQYF
.,TRBD2,13,TRBJ2-1,TRBV2,TGTGCCGGTAAGACTAGCAACTACAATGAGCAGTTCTTC,CAGKTSNYNEQFF
.,.,14,TRBJ2-5,TRBV15,TGTGCCACCAGCAGAGATAGGTCGGAAAAGACCCAGTACTTC,CATSRDRSEKTQYF
.,TRBD1,15,TRBJ2-7,TRBV6-1,TGTGCCAGCAGTGATCCGAGGGACAGTTCCTACGAGCAGTACTTC,CASSDPRDSSYEQYF
.,.,15,TRBJ1-6,TRBV9,TGTGCCAGCAGCGCAGGGAGCTCCTATAATTCACCCCTCCACTTT,CASSAGSSYNSPLHF
.,TRBD2,15,TRBJ2-7,TRBV11-2,TGTGCCAGCAGCTTGCTCAGCGGGAGGGGCTACGAGCAGTACTTC,CASSLLSGRGYEQYF
.,TRBD1,13,TRBJ2-7,TRBV11-3,TGTGCCAGCAGCGGGGGACAGGGAGGACCTCAGTACTTC,CASSGGQGGPQYF
once,.,13,TRBJ1-2,TRBV27,TGTGCCAGCAGTGTACAGGTTAACTATGGCTACACCTTC,CASSVQVNYGYTF
.,TRBD1,15,TRBJ2-7,TRBV9,TGTGCCAGCAGCGTCGGGACAGGAGTCTCCTACGAGCAGTACTTC,CASSVGTGVSYEQYF
.,.,16,TRBJ2-4,TRBV5-1,TGCGCCAGCAGCTCGGGACTCGTAACGGCCAAAAACATTCAGTACTTC,CASSSGLVTAKNIQYF
few,.,13,TRBJ1-1,TRBV6-5,TGTGCCAGCAGGAGCCAGAGGCACACTGAAGCTTTCTTT,CASRSQRHTEAFF
.,TRBD1,16,TRBJ1-1,TRBV27,TGTGCCAGCCGTCGGGGACAGGGGGCTTTGAACACTGAAGCTTTCTTT,CASRRGQGALNTEAFF
few,.,13,TRBJ2-2,TRBV6-4,TGTGCCAGCAGTGAGGAGAACACCGGGGAGCTGTTTTTT,CASSEENTGELFF
.,.,14,TRBJ2-3,TRBV27,TGTGCCAGCAGTAGGGAAAGCCGCACAGATACGCAGTATTTT,CASSRESRTDTQYF
.,TRBD1,14,TRBJ1-4,TRBV15,TGTGCCACCAGCACCCGACAGGGGATTGAAAAACTGTTTTTT,CATSTRQGIEKLFF
.,TRBD2,18,TRBJ2-3,TRBV10-3,TGTGCCATCAGTGAGTCGGTACTAGCGGGAGGGCAGTCAGATACGCAGTATTTT,CAISESVLAGGQSDTQYF
few,.,13,TRBJ2-7,TRBV27,TGTGCCAGCAGTCCGATCGGCTCCTACGAGCAGTACTTC,CASSPIGSYEQYF
.,TRBD1,16,TRBJ1-2,TRBV6-1,TGTGCCAGCAGTGAAGCGCCCGGGACAGGGGGCTATGGCTACACCTTC,CASSEAPGTGGYGYTF
.,TRBD2,17,TRBJ2-3,TRBV28,TGTGCCAGTAGTGACCCAATAGGCGGGAGGGCCACAGATACGCAGTATTTT,CASSDPIGGRATDTQYF
.,.,15,TRBJ1-5,TRBV4-1,TGCGCCAGCAGCCCCAGAATGGGGGCAGGGCAGCCCCAGCATTTT,CASSPRMGAGQPQHF
.,TRBD2,15,TRBJ2-1,TRBV11-3,TGTGCCAGCAGCTTAGAGACTAGCGGGTACAATGAGCAGTTCTTC,CASSLETSGYNEQFF
.,.,15,TRBJ2-3,TRBV13,TGTGCCAGCAGCTTAGTTGGCGGGAGCACAGATACGCAGTATTTT,CASSLVGGSTDTQYF
.,.,13,TRBJ1-5,TRBV30,TGTGCCTGGAGCCGAGGGAGCAATCAGCCCCAGCATTTT,CAWSRGSNQPQHF
.,.,14,TRBJ1-1,TRBV9,TGTGCCAGCAGCGTTATTCCCGTCGAAGGTGAAGCTTTCTTT,CASSVIPVEGEAFF
.,.,13,TRBJ2-1,TRBV9,TGTGCCAGCAGCCCTAGCTCCTACAATGAGCAGTTCTTC,CASSPSSYNEQFF
.,TRBD1,16,TRBJ2-7,TRBV27,TGTGCCAGCAGTTTATCGGGTGGGGACAGGGCCTACGAGCAGTACTTC,CASSLSGGDRAYEQYF
.,.,11,TRBJ2-5,TRBV28,TGTGCCAGCAGTTTAAAAGAGACCCAGTACTTC,CASSLKETQYF
few,.,13,TRBJ2-1,TRBV7-8,TGTGCCAGCAGCTCAGGACTCTACAATGAGCAGTTCTTC,CASSSGLYNEQFF
.,TRBD2,17,TRBJ2-1,TRBV12-5,TGTGCTAGTGGTTTGGTGGAAAAAGCCGGGAGGGTCGATGAGCAGTTCTTC,CASGLVEKAGRVDEQFF
.,.,15,TRBJ1-4,TRBV27,TGTGCCAGCAGTTTAAGGGGTCCCAGGGATGAAAAACTGTTTTTT,CASSLRGPRDEKLFF
.,.,17,TRBJ2-7,TRBV11-2,TGTGCCAGCAGCCAGTGGATGTCGGGACTCCGGACCTACGAGCAGTACTTC,CASSQWMSGLRTYEQYF
.,TRBD2,14,TRBJ2-1,TRBV27,TGTGCCAGCAGTCGACTAGCGGGAAATAATGAGCAGTTCTTC,CASSRLAGNNEQFF
once,.,16,TRBJ2-3,TRBV5-1,TGCGCCAGCAGCTTGAGTAGCGGAATTAGCACAGATACGCAGTATTTT,CASSLSSGISTDTQYF
.,TRBD2,14,TRBJ2-1,TRBV6-6,TGTGCCAGCACAAGCGGGGGGTTGAGGAATGAGCAGTTCTTC,CASTSGGLRNEQFF
.,.,18,TRBJ1-6,TRBV4-1,TGCGCCAGCAGCCAAAGGACCCAGACTAGCTCCTATAATTCACCCCTCCACTTT,CASSQRTQTSSYNSPLHF
.,TRBD2,16,TRBJ2-3,TRBV7-3,TGTGCCAGCAGTTCTCTTCCGGGACTAGCGGGAACCCTGCAGTATTTT,CASSSLPGLAGTLQYF
.,TRBD1,14,TRBJ1-1,TRBV5-1,TGCGCCAGCAGCGCTAACAGGGGGAACACTGAAGCTTTCTTT,CASSANRGNTEAFF
.,.,16,TRBJ2-2,TRBV6-4,TGTGCCAGCAGCCCGACCGGGGCGGAAGGGACCGGGGAGCTGTTTTTT,CASSPTGAEGTGELFF
once,TRBD2,14,TRBJ2-3,TRBV6-1,TGTGCCAGCACTAGCGGGAGGGCCACAGATACGCAGTATTTT,CASTSGRATDTQYF
.,.,16,TRBJ2-3,TRBV11-2,TGTGCCAGCAGCCGAGGGAGGGGGACTAGCACAGATACGCAGTATTTT,CASSRGRGTSTDTQYF
.,.,15,TRBJ2-7,TRBV11-1,TGTGCCAGCAGCATCAGGGTCGGGGGCTCCTACGAGCAGTACTTC,CASSIRVGGSYEQYF
.,TRBD1,17,TRBJ2-7,TRBV4-1,TGCGCCAGCAGCCAAGATGCCGGGACAGGGATAAGCTACGAGCAGTACTTC,CASSQDAGTGISYEQYF
.,TRBD1,15,TRBJ2-1,TRBV7-3,TGTGCCAGCAGCGCCCGGGACAGCTCCTACAATGAGCAGTTCTTC,CASSARDSSYNEQFF
.,.,14,TRBJ1-1,TRBV9,TGTGCCAGCAGCGGTAGTAGACGGGACACTGAAGCTTTCTTT,CASSGSRRDTEAFF